This passage covers 20 T cell receptor beta chains from one sample sequenced in a study of PD-1 blockade in classical Hodgkin lymphoma (TCRdb year 2020). The method behind the library was the immunoSEQ multiplex PCR assay. Here the immuneACCESS table is served through TCRdb, limited to in-frame sequences with V and J called. Missing clones are a known gap in these copies; in checked studies unresolved V genes cover under half, and the rest lacks a known reason. Counted in this sample were 40,000 to 50,000 clones; around 86% of them appeared once. The top ten clones comprise about 5.5% of the sample. What the time point label conveys for this sample: cycle 2 day 1 (C2D1) of nivolumab. Every trial patient had relapsed following autologous stem cell transplantation, and prior brentuximab vedotin exposure was what differed among cohorts A, B and C. This specimen consisted of peripheral blood mononuclear cells (PBMCs), obtained before the second cycle of nivolumab. These receptors all come from a human donor with classical Hodgkin lymphoma.

V and J are TRBV7-9 and TRBJ2-7, with 9 positions matching TRBD2. CDR1 and CDR2 from the germline V gene are SEHNR and FQNEAQ (reference sequence). The J segment lost 3 bases and the V segment lost 4 bases, leaving 10 bases of the junction unmatched. The CDR3 extends over 16 amino acids. The CDR3 region has the DNA TGTGCCAGCAGCTCCTCGAGCGGCGGGAGGGGCTACGAGCAGTACTTC. Amino acids: CASSSSSGGRGYEQYF. Variable domain in full (rest from reference TRBV7-9 and TRBJ2-7): DTGVSQNPRHKITKRGQNVTFRCDPISEHNRLYWYRQTLGQGPEFLTYFQNEAQLEKSRLLSDRFSAERPKGSFSTLEIQRTEQGDSAMYLCASSSSSGGRGYEQYFGPGTRLTVT.

This clone has a single count. The rearrangement links TRBV28 to TRBJ2-3; D unclear. V was trimmed by 4 bases and J by 11 bases, leaving 16 bases between them. The V gene's germline CDR1 is MDHEN and CDR2 SYDVKM. CDR3 size: 13 residues. The CDR3 DNA reads TGTGCCAGCAGTTCTCCCCCGGTTTTAGGGCAGTATTTT. Translating it yields CASSSPPVLGQYF.

This clone was seen a handful of times. This chain connects TRBV7-9 to TRBJ1-1; possibly TRBD1 for D (6 bases). The germline CDR1 and CDR2 sequences are SEHNR and FQNEAQ (reference sequence). The CDR3 runs 15 residues. Trimming shortened V by 5 bases and J by 5 bases, and 18 bases separated the two germline ends. CDR3: CASSVGVPGETEAFF. The DNA for the CDR3 is TGTGCCAGCAGCGTAGGAGTTCCAGGGGAAACTGAAGCTTTCTTT.

The chain employs TRBV4-2 and TRBJ2-5; a possible D gene is TRBD2 (6 bases). The germline CDR1 and CDR2 sequences are LGHNA and YNFKEQ. The CDR3 is 13 amino acids. V was cut by 0 bases and J by 4 bases, with 6 bases left in between. The CDR3 loop reads CASSQEGGETQYF. The CDR3 DNA follows: TGTGCCAGCAGCCAAGAGGGGGGAGAGACCCAGTACTTC.

The chain joins TRBV9 to TRBJ1-3; possible D gene TRBD1, 6 bases. Germline loops: CDR1 SGDLS, CDR2 YYNGEE. The V end was cut by 4 bases, the J end by 4 bases, with 21 bases between. The CDR3 has 17 residues. CDR3 DNA sequence: TGTGCCAGCAGCCCCCCACCCGGGACAAACATCGGAAACACCATATATTTT. This gives the protein CASSPPPGTNIGNTIYF.

The CDR3: CASSQGTSGNTIYF. CDR3 nucleotide sequence: TGTGCCAGCAGCCAAGGGACCTCTGGAAACACCATATATTTT. The V gene is TRBV4-2, the J gene TRBJ1-3, with D uncertain. CDR1 LGHNA and CDR2 YNFKEQ come from the germline V gene. V lost 1 base, J lost 0 bases, and 4 bases lay in between. The CDR3 contains 14 residues.

The gene calls are TRBV15 and TRBJ1-3; D remains unclear. Germline CDR1 is LNHNV and CDR2 is YYDKDF (reference sequence). This CDR3 has 13 residues. The germline V and J ends were trimmed by 5 bases and 2 bases, with 7 bases remaining between them. The chain's CDR3 is CATSPEAGNTIYF. The CDR3 bases are TGTGCCACCAGCCCGGAGGCTGGAAACACCATATATTTT.

The chain has TRBV7-9 and TRBJ1-1; tentative D call: TRBD1 (5 bases). Trimming cost V 6 bases and J 3 bases, with 11 bases left between them. The germline V gene encodes CDR1 SEHNR and CDR2 FQNEAQ (reference sequence). The CDR3 totals 13 residues. CDR3 in amino acids: CASSRVGDTEAFF. The CDR3 nucleotides are TGTGCCAGCAGTCGAGTAGGGGACACTGAAGCTTTCTTT. The variable domain in full, completed from reference TRBV7-9 and TRBJ1-1, reads DTGVSQNPRHKITKRGQNVTFRCDPISEHNRLYWYRQTLGQGPEFLTYFQNEAQLEKSRLLSDRFSAERPKGSFSTLEIQRTEQGDSAMYLCASSRVGDTEAFFGQGTRLTVV.

Comment on this clone: The junction differs from germline at one of its ends, possibly a read error. V and J are TRBV11-3 and TRBJ2-2; D is perhaps TRBD1 (5 bases). CDR3 size: 13 residues. Germline V gives CDR1 SGHNT, CDR2 YENEEA. The chain's CDR3 is CATSSGFGGELFF. In nucleotides, the CDR3 is TGTGCCACCAGCTCAGGGTTTGGAGGGGAGCTGTTTTTT.

CDR3 coding DNA: TGTGCCAGCACCGTGGGACTAAACCAAGAGACCCAGTACTTC. Its translation: CASTVGLNQETQYF. The chain has TRBV11-2 and TRBJ2-5, with 7 bases fitting TRBD2. The ends lost 7 bases at V and 0 bases at J; junction bases unmatched: 5. Germline CDR1 and CDR2: SGHAT and FQNNGV. This CDR3 has 14 amino acids.

This chain joins TRBV28 and TRBJ1-4, with TRBD1 as a possible D gene (5 bases). Trimming removed 4 bases at V and 7 bases at J, with 13 bases between. The germline gives CDR1 MDHEN, CDR2 SYDVKM. This CDR3 has 14 residues. CDR3 DNA: TGTGCCAGCAGTTCGCAGGTCGGGGGTGAAAAACTGTTTTTT. Its translation: CASSSQVGGEKLFF.

The chain has TRBV11-3 and TRBJ2-7, with a possible D match to TRBD1 (6 bases). Trimming removed 5 bases from V and 5 bases from J, with 22 bases in between. CDR1 is SGHNT, CDR2 YENEEA, per germline. The CDR3 contains 16 residues. The CDR3 sequence: CASSRPVEGEGNEQYF. The CDR3 DNA follows: TGTGCCAGCAGCCGCCCGGTTGAGGGGGAAGGAAACGAGCAGTACTTC.

The chain links TRBV4-3 to TRBJ2-5; D is unclear. The V gene lost 5 bases and the J gene lost 2 bases, with 3 bases spanning the gap. CDR3 length: 11 amino acids. Germline V lookup: CDR1 LGHNA, CDR2 YSLEER. The CDR3 sequence is CASSAQETQYF. Written as DNA, the CDR3 is TGCGCCAGCAGCGCTCAAGAGACCCAGTACTTC.

This clone was counted a single time. This rearrangement joins TRBV27 to TRBJ1-5, with D uncertain. With 6 bases removed from V and 1 base from J, the gap between germline ends came to 7 bases. From germline, CDR1 is MNHEY and CDR2 SMNVEV (reference sequence). The CDR3 is 13 amino acids. CDR3 amino acids: CASSSISNQPQHF. CDR3 DNA sequence: TGTGCCAGCAGCTCAATCAGCAATCAGCCCCAGCATTTT.

The table lists this clone with a count of one. The chain carries TRBV5-1 and TRBJ2-2; D is tentatively TRBD1 or TRBD2 (6 bases each). Trimming cost V 0 bases and J 5 bases, with 11 bases left between them. This CDR3 has 15 amino acids. The V gene's germline CDR1 is SGHRS and CDR2 YFSETQ. This CDR3 reads CASSLAGGGTGELFF. The CDR3 DNA reads as TGCGCCAGCAGCTTGGCCGGAGGGGGAACCGGGGAGCTGTTTTTT.

This chain joins TRBV28 and TRBJ2-1; no reliable D call. This CDR3 region has 13 residues. V lost 6 bases, J lost 4 bases, and 10 bases lay in between. CDR1 MDHEN and CDR2 SYDVKM come from the germline V gene. CDR3 nucleotides: TGTGCCAGCAGCTACGTCCTATACAATGAGCAGTTCTTC. Amino acids: CASSYVLYNEQFF. Complete variable domain (other parts from reference TRBV28 and TRBJ2-1): DVKVTQSSRYLVKRTGEKVFLECVQDMDHENMFWYRQDPGLGLRLIYFSYDVKMKEKGDIPEGYSVSREKKERFSLILESASTNQTSMYLCASSYVLYNEQFFGPGTRLTVL.

J is TRBJ2-1 and V is TRBV9; 14 bases line up with TRBD2. Germline CDR1 reads SGDLS; CDR2 reads YYNGEE. J was trimmed by 8 bases and V by 4 bases; bases with no gene match: 14. This CDR3 contains 18 residues. CDR3 amino acids: CASSPPVTSGGAFDEQFF. In DNA form, the CDR3 reads TGTGCCAGCAGCCCCCCCGTGACTAGCGGGGGGGCCTTCGATGAGCAGTTCTTC. Full variable domain (missing parts from reference TRBV9 and TRBJ2-1): DSGVTQTPKHLITATGQRVTLRCSPRSGDLSVYWYQQSLDQGLQFLIQYYNGEERAKGNILERFSAQQFPDLHSELNLSSLELGDSALYFCASSPPVTSGGAFDEQFFGPGTRLTVL.

This clone was observed once. The genes are TRBV9 and TRBJ2-1; perhaps D is TRBD1 or TRBD2 (5 bases each). Germline loops: CDR1 SGDLS, CDR2 YYNGEE. Trimming pared 0 bases from V and 0 bases from J, leaving 16 bases between. This CDR3 is built from 18 residues. CDR3 residues: CASSVAVGPFSSYNEQFF. CDR3 in DNA: TGTGCCAGCAGCGTAGCGGTGGGACCCTTCAGCTCCTACAATGAGCAGTTCTTC.

The J gene is TRBJ1-5, the V gene TRBV28; 8 bases line up with TRBD1. This CDR3 is built from 15 residues. V gave up 6 bases and J gave up 3 bases; unmatched junction bases: 7. CDR1 MDHEN and CDR2 SYDVKM come from the germline V gene. The CDR3 region is CASRMDRAPNQPQHF. The CDR3 coding sequence is TGTGCCAGCAGGATGGACAGGGCCCCCAATCAGCCCCAGCATTTT.

As DNA, the CDR3 is TGTGCCAGCAGTTTTGGCGGCTTCCAGGGCAATCAGCCCCAGCATTTT. Its protein is CASSFGGFQGNQPQHF. This chain uses TRBV28 with TRBJ1-5; D gene ambiguous. CDR3 length: 16 amino acids. With 3 bases removed from V and 2 bases from J, the gap between germline ends came to 14 bases. CDR1 MDHEN and CDR2 SYDVKM come from the germline V gene. Drawing the rest from reference TRBV28 and TRBJ1-5, the complete variable domain is DVKVTQSSRYLVKRTGEKVFLECVQDMDHENMFWYRQDPGLGLRLIYFSYDVKMKEKGDIPEGYSVSREKKERFSLILESASTNQTSMYLCASSFGGFQGNQPQHFGDGTRLSIL.